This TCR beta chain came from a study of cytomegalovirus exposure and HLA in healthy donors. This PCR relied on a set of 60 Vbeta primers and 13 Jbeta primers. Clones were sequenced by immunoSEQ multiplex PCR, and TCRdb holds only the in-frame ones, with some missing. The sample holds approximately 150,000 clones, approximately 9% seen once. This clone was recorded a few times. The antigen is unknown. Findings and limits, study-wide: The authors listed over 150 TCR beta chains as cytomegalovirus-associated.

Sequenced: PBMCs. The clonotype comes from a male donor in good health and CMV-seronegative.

The CDR3 region is CASSLSGREPGELFF. The DNA for the CDR3 is TGTGCCAGCAGCCTTAGCGGGAGGGAACCCGGGGAGCTGTTTTTT. This chain connects TRBV5-4 to TRBJ2-2; 11 positions match TRBD2. V lost 4 bases and J lost 6; bases outside the gene matches: 5. The CDR3 runs to 15 residues. Germline CDR1 is SGHNT and CDR2 is YYREEE (reference sequence). Combining the CDR3 with reference TRBV5-4 and TRBJ2-2 gives the whole variable domain ETGVTQSPTHLIKTRGQQVTLRCSSQSGHNTVSWYQQALGQGPQFIFQYYREEENGRGNFPPRFSGLQFPNYSSELNVNALELDDSALYLCASSLSGREPGELFFGEGSRLTVL.